These T cell receptor beta chains were read from a single sample in a study of control samples from healthy donors and cancer patients. TCRdb's copy holds only in-frame clones and misses some; the assay was immunoSEQ multiplex PCR. The sample has approximately 79,000 clones; about 91% are singletons. The sequenced sample consisted of blood. All receptors come from a middle-aged man in good health. CDR3s include the opening cysteine and the closing phenylalanine or tryptophan. The order of the fields is J gene, D gene, V gene, clone size, CDR3 DNA, CDR3 protein. The D gene is left open where the match is weak. Size is omitted from some rows. Given values are once, few, many or a class for expanded clones.

>TRBJ2-1|TRBD2|TRBV11-1|-
TGTGCCAGCAGCAGGCTAGCGGGGGGATACAATGAGCAGTTCTTC
CASSRLAGGYNEQFF
>TRBJ2-3|-|TRBV5-1|-
TGCGCCAGCAGCATTAGCGGAGGGGGGACAGATACGCAGTATTTT
CASSISGGGTDTQYF
>TRBJ1-2|-|TRBV2|-
TGTGCCAGCAGACAGGGACCCAACTATGGCTACACCTTC
CASRQGPNYGYTF
>TRBJ1-1|TRBD1|TRBV11-2|-
TGTGCCAGCAGCTTCGACAGGGTGAACACTGAAGCTTTCTTT
CASSFDRVNTEAFF
>TRBJ1-2|-|TRBV6-6|-
TGTGCCAGCAGTTACTCGAAATTCGACCGTTCCTATGGCTACACCTTC
CASSYSKFDRSYGYTF
>TRBJ2-7|TRBD2|TRBV7-6|-
TGTGCCAGCAGCAAAATTAGCGGGGCAGCTAGCGAGCAGTACTTC
CASSKISGAASEQYF
>TRBJ2-1|-|TRBV10-1|-
TGCGCCAGTTTTCCGGGACGGACCCTGTTTTACAATGAGCAGTTCTTC
CASFPGRTLFYNEQFF
>TRBJ2-7|-|TRBV6-5|once
TGTGCCAGCAGTTACTCTACTGGGGGGTCTGGCGAGCAGTACTTC
CASSYSTGGSGEQYF
>TRBJ1-2|-|TRBV5-4|-
TGTGCCAGCAGCTCTGTCGGGAAGGCCTATGGCTACACCTTC
CASSSVGKAYGYTF
>TRBJ2-5|-|TRBV18|once
TGTGCCAGCTCCGTTTTAATGAAAGAGACCCAGTACTTC
CASSVLMKETQYF
>TRBJ2-2|TRBD1|TRBV10-3|-
TGTGCCATCAGTGAGCTGGGACAGCTCACCGGGGAGCTGTTTTTT
CAISELGQLTGELFF
>TRBJ1-5|-|TRBV27|-
TGTGCCAGCAGTCCACGGCCAATCGGACCTAATCAGCCCCAGCATTTT
CASSPRPIGPNQPQHF
>TRBJ1-2|-|TRBV19|-
TGTGCCAGTAGTTATAGCGGTTATGGCTACACCTTC
CASSYSGYGYTF
>TRBJ2-7|-|TRBV3-1/TRBV3-2|-
TGTGCCAGCAGCCAAGAGGAGGAGCAGTACTTC
CASSQEEEQYF
>TRBJ1-1|-|TRBV7-2|few
TGTGCCAGCAGCTTCGATCAGGGTGAAGCTTTCTTT
CASSFDQGEAFF
>TRBJ1-2|-|TRBV7-8|-
TGTGCCAGCAGCTTAGGGGGGTGGGGTAACTATGGCTACACCTTC
CASSLGGWGNYGYTF
>TRBJ2-6|-|TRBV2|-
TGTGCCAGCAGTGACTTACAGGCGGCCTCTGGGGCCAACGTCCTGACTTTC
CASSDLQAASGANVLTF
>TRBJ2-4|-|TRBV10-3|-
TGTGCCATCAGTGAGTCGGGGACCAAAAACATTCAGTACTTC
CAISESGTKNIQYF
>TRBJ2-2|-|TRBV19|-
TGTGCCAGCAAACCCTCGAACACCGGGGAGCTGTTTTTT
CASKPSNTGELFF
>TRBJ1-1|TRBD1|TRBV5-6|-
TGTGCCAGCAGCTTGGCGGGACAGGGGACTGAAGCTTTCTTT
CASSLAGQGTEAFF
>TRBJ2-7|-|TRBV10-1|few
TGCGCCAGCAGTGGGGCGGTGATCTACGAGCAGTACTTC
CASSGAVIYEQYF
>TRBJ2-7|TRBD1|TRBV19|few
TGTGCCAGTTCCGGGACAGGGACCTACGAGCAGTACTTC
CASSGTGTYEQYF
>TRBJ2-7|TRBD1|TRBV7-7|-
TGTGCCAGCAGCCCGGGACAGGGGGCGAGCTACGAGCAGTACTTC
CASSPGQGASYEQYF
>TRBJ2-3|TRBD1|TRBV7-3|-
TGTGCCAGCAGCCCGAAGGGCCGGGGACAGGCCTATACAGATACGCAGTATTTT
CASSPKGRGQAYTDTQYF
>TRBJ1-3|TRBD1|TRBV6-6|-
TGTGCCAGCACTCCGAGGACAGGAGGAAACACCATATATTTT
CASTPRTGGNTIYF
>TRBJ1-6|TRBD1|TRBV7-2|-
TGTGCCAGCAGCCTCCGGGACAGGGGAAGTTCACCCCTCCACTTT
CASSLRDRGSSPLHF
>TRBJ2-7|TRBD1|TRBV4-1|-
TGCGCCAGCAGCCAAGAGGACAGGACGACCTACGAGCAGTACTTC
CASSQEDRTTYEQYF
>TRBJ2-5|-|TRBV7-9|-
TGTGCCAGCAGCTTCCTACAAGAGACCCAGTACTTC
CASSFLQETQYF
>TRBJ2-5|-|TRBV24-1|-
TGTGCCACCAGTGATTTATCGGGGGCAGAGACCCAGTACTTC
CATSDLSGAETQYF
>TRBJ2-3|TRBD1|TRBV27|-
TGTGCCAGCAGCCTTGACAGGGGTTCGTCGAATACGCAGTATTTT
CASSLDRGSSNTQYF
>TRBJ2-1|-|TRBV11-2|-
TGTGCCAGCAGCTTAGGCCGGGACACGGTCTACAATGAGCAGTTCTTC
CASSLGRDTVYNEQFF
>TRBJ2-5|-|TRBV25-1|-
TGTGCCAGCAGTGGTTTCGGGGAGACCCAGTACTTC
CASSGFGETQYF
>TRBJ1-2|-|TRBV5-8|-
TGTGCCAGCAGCTTGGCCAAGGGCTACACCTTC
CASSLAKGYTF
>TRBJ1-3|-|TRBV12-3/TRBV12-4|-
TGTGCCAGTGACCGGGGAAACACCATATATTTT
CASDRGNTIYF
>TRBJ2-1|TRBD1|TRBV20-1|-
TGCAGTGCTAGTTTCCCCCGACAGGGAGTATATGAGCAGTTCTTC
CSASFPRQGVYEQFF
>TRBJ1-1|-|TRBV29-1|once
TGCAGCGTGCAAGGAAGTTTGGGGGCTTTCTTT
CSVQGSLGAFF
>TRBJ2-1|TRBD2|TRBV3-1/TRBV3-2|-
TGTGCCAGCAGCCCATCTAGCGGGGGGAGGACAATGAGCACCTTCTTC
CASSPSSGGRTMSTFF
>TRBJ1-5|-|TRBV5-6|-
TGTGCCAGCAGCACGGGACACAGCAATCAGCCCCAGCATTTT
CASSTGHSNQPQHF
>TRBJ1-1|-|TRBV12-5|-
TGTGCTAGTGGTTTGATTCCAGGGTCTGAAGCTTTCTTT
CASGLIPGSEAFF
>TRBJ2-2|TRBD1|TRBV4-1|-
TGCGCCAGCAGCACAGGGGGCGACACCGGGGAGCTGTTTTTT
CASSTGGDTGELFF
>TRBJ1-1|-|TRBV24-1|-
TGTGCCACCAGTGACCTCCCCTATGCCGACGGGAAAATTGAAGCTTTCTTT
CATSDLPYADGKIEAFF
>TRBJ2-7|TRBD2|TRBV29-1|-
TGCAGCGTCCAGGCGGGGGGGGCCTACGAGCAGTACTTC
CSVQAGGAYEQYF
>TRBJ1-1|-|TRBV12-5|-
TGTGCTAGTGGTCCCCAGATACCGAACACTGAAGCTTTCTTT
CASGPQIPNTEAFF
>TRBJ2-3|TRBD2|TRBV5-1|-
TGCGCCAGCAGCTTCCTAGCGGGGTACACAGATACGCAGTATTTT
CASSFLAGYTDTQYF
>TRBJ2-7|-|TRBV25-1|-
TGTGCCAGCAGTTATGGAGGGGAGCAGTACTTC
CASSYGGEQYF
>TRBJ1-2|TRBD1|TRBV4-1|-
TGCGCCAGCAGCCAACGGTCCGGGACAGGGGAGGGCTACACCTTC
CASSQRSGTGEGYTF
>TRBJ2-5|-|TRBV19|-
TGTGCCAGTAGTATAGCGGCGAGTCAAGGGACCCAGTACTTC
CASSIAASQGTQYF
>TRBJ1-5|-|TRBV6-1|-
TGTGCCAGCAGTGAACAGGGGTCCAACAATCAGCCCCAGCATTTT
CASSEQGSNNQPQHF
>TRBJ1-5|TRBD1|TRBV19|-
TGTGCCAGTAGTATCCTTACAGGGGGTAATCAGCCCCAGCATTTT
CASSILTGGNQPQHF